This TCR beta chain appears in the sequencing data of a study of cytomegalovirus exposure and HLA in healthy donors. Study-level results: Only CMV serostatus was available as immune exposure information. Researchers left out some V segments, among them TRBV6-2 and TRBV6-3, as indistinguishable. Altogether, 150 to 200 TCR beta chains were recorded as cytomegalovirus-associated.

A multiplex PCR was run with 60 Vbeta primers and 13 Jbeta primers. The protocol was immunoSEQ multiplex PCR, while the TCRdb copy is restricted to in-frame clones and leaves out a portion. The sample contains some 150,000 clones, 70% to 80% of which appear only once. These donors, healthy bone marrow donors, were studied. The V end lost 4 bases, the J end lost 3 bases, and 11 bases lay between the germline ends. The CDR3 length is 14 residues. Per the germline V gene, CDR1 is SGHTA and CDR2 is FQGTGA. Worth noting for this clone: Its antigen is not identified.

The sequence was obtained from a man in his thirties or forties in good health and CMV-seropositive. The gene calls are TRBV7-3 and TRBJ2-3; the D gene is possibly TRBD2 (6 bases). The sequenced sample was PBMCs. CDR3 protein: CASSSGLATDTQYF. The CDR3 coding sequence is TGTGCCAGCAGCTCCGGGCTAGCGACAGATACGCAGTATTTT.